Listed below are T cell receptor beta chains from one sample, sequenced in a study of cytomegalovirus exposure and HLA in healthy donors. Sequenced by immunoSEQ multiplex PCR; TCRdb stores in-frame clones only, minus some. This table has around 96,000 clones, more than 75% appearing once. The source material was PBMCs. These receptors originate from a man aged 18 to 29 in good health and CMV-seronegative. Both conserved end residues are part of each CDR3. A D gene is named only where the DNA matches it firmly. Size is omitted from some rows. Given values are once, few, many or a class for expanded clones.

j_call clone_size d_call v_call cdr3_aa cdr3_nt
TRBJ2-1 - TRBD2 TRBV19 CASRGRGGSYNEQFF TGTGCCAGTAGAGGCCGGGGGGGCTCCTACAATGAGCAGTTCTTC
TRBJ1-1 - TRBD1 TRBV6-1 CASSVPIRRTGGENEAFF TGTGCCAGCAGTGTGCCTATCCGTCGGACAGGGGGCGAGAATGAAGCTTTCTTT
TRBJ2-7 - - TRBV7-2 CASSLGTYEQYF TGTGCCAGCAGCTTAGGGACTTACGAGCAGTACTTC
TRBJ1-4 - - TRBV6-1 CASSELRLRTNEKLFF TGTGCCAGCAGTGAATTGAGGCTTAGGACTAATGAAAAACTGTTTTTT
TRBJ2-5 few TRBD1 TRBV5-4 CASSSGQGGETQYF TGTGCCAGCAGCTCTGGACAGGGGGGAGAGACCCAGTACTTC
TRBJ1-1 - - TRBV29-1 CSVIKSFRQDRNTEAFF TGCAGCGTTATTAAAAGTTTTAGACAGGATAGGAACACTGAAGCTTTCTTT
TRBJ2-1 - - TRBV10-2 CASSEASMDRFF TGCGCCAGCAGTGAGGCTAGCATGGATCGGTTCTTC
TRBJ1-1 - TRBD1 TRBV4-2 CASRWGQGAEAFF TGTGCCAGCCGCTGGGGACAGGGCGCTGAAGCTTTCTTT
TRBJ1-2 - - TRBV19 CASETYAGTTARDGYTF TGTGCCAGTGAGACCTACGCCGGGACAACCGCTAGAGATGGCTACACCTTC
TRBJ1-4 - TRBD1 TRBV5-5 CASSTEGQGLEKLFF TGTGCCAGCAGCACGGAGGGACAGGGCCTGGAAAAACTGTTTTTT
TRBJ2-7 - TRBD1 TRBV27 CASSFSPGQGYEQYF TGTGCCAGCAGTTTTTCGCCGGGACAGGGCTACGAGCAGTACTTC
TRBJ1-2 few - TRBV7-8 CASSPRTPGRKGYTF TGTGCCAGCAGCCCACGGACTCCCGGGAGGAAGGGCTACACCTTC
TRBJ1-1 - - TRBV5-1 CASSLAPEGTEAFF TGCGCCAGCAGCTTGGCCCCGGAGGGCACTGAAGCTTTCTTT
TRBJ1-1 - - TRBV5-1 CASSSQAGRGMNTEAFF TGCGCCAGCAGCTCTCAGGCGGGCCGCGGCATGAACACTGAAGCTTTCTTT
TRBJ2-5 - - TRBV7-2 CASSLASVTVQETQYF TGTGCCAGCAGCTTAGCGTCGGTAACAGTTCAAGAGACCCAGTACTTC
TRBJ1-4 - TRBD1 TRBV5-8 CASRHTGGATNEKLFF TGTGCCAGCAGACATACAGGGGGAGCAACTAATGAAAAACTGTTTTTT
TRBJ1-5 - - TRBV7-2 CASSIGGDQPQHF TGTGCCAGCAGCATTGGGGGGGATCAGCCCCAGCATTTT
TRBJ2-7 once TRBD1 TRBV9 CASGPGGWSYEQYF TGTGCCAGCGGCCCAGGGGGCTGGTCCTACGAGCAGTACTTC